Detailed here is one T cell receptor beta chain. This clonotype turned up a few times. It lacks a known antigen. There are no base qualities to consult, and no much larger clone falls within one base. The data belong to a study of T cells in Graves' hyperthyroidism and ophthalmopathy (dated by TCRdb to the late 2010s). Study-wide context: Peripheral blood samples were taken at initial diagnosis, before any treatment was given. TCR V-J signatures able to tell the groups apart were searched for in a discovery cohort of 90 to 100 patients, of whom around 43 had Graves' ophthalmopathy and 55 to 65 had stable Graves' hyperthyroidism. An independent validation cohort of fewer than 20 hyperthyroidism patients and over 15 patients who later progressed to ophthalmopathy tested prospective prediction of ophthalmopathy. The 90 or so discovery patients were randomly split 7:3 into training and test sets. In several Graves' hyperthyroidism patients, the study also compared T-cell repertoires from thyroid tissue with T-cell repertoires from blood. After sampling, hyperthyroidism patients received methimazole starting at 30 mg daily, and ophthalmopathy patients received high-dose intravenous methylprednisolone. According to the paper, TCR Vbeta CDR3 sequencing was carried out on about 140 peripheral blood samples, which came from 40 to 45 ophthalmopathy, around 74 hyperthyroidism and about 17 progressor patients. General conclusions and limits of the study: Sample size was not statistically predetermined, and blinding of investigators to group allocation was not performed. Most expanded thyroid clonotypes (frequency above 0.001) were also detected in blood, suggesting blood repertoires may reflect thyroid immune responses. During validation, the model predicted progression to ophthalmopathy a median of roughly 7.1 months ahead of onset, with around 71% sensitivity and 72% to 80% specificity. In cross-validation, a model built on a 13 V-J signature told ophthalmopathy apart from stable hyperthyroidism with 85% to 90% sensitivity and around 83% specificity, and in testing the same model reached 80%/75%.

TCR beta CDR3 regions were amplified from RNA transcripts. A first-round RT-PCR of the TCR CDR3 used the HTBI primer set with the Qiagen OneStep RT-PCR kit. The libraries were constructed in a second round of multiplex PCR and then size-selected and purified. Libraries were sequenced paired-end with 100 bp reads on an Illumina HiSeq2000. As for the original processing: SOAPnuke was used to process the raw data, with reads discarded if the reads contained adapters or uncalled bases, had a mean Phred below 15, or lacked an exact constant-primer or identifier match. High-quality paired reads were merged using COPE v1.2.5, and each unique nucleotide sequence was defined as a clonotype. MiTCR v1.1 was used to align clonotypes to the IMGT TRBV, TRBD and TRBJ reference segments. The analysis included only V-J combinations with a frequency above 0.0001, which together covered about 99% of the repertoires. The TCS score was defined as the ratio of F50 (clonal expansion) to E x V (chaos), calculated using BLOSUM62-based TCRdist between CDR3 peptides within each V-J. Welch's t-statistics and random forest reduced roughly 500 V-J features to about 13, which were used in a naive Bayes classifier (R e1071). The raw public reads went through TCRdb reprocessing: fastp at Q25, MiXCR clone calling, in-frame beta chains kept. Merged by CDR3 protein, the rows form single entries marked with the most common genes and DNA. TCRdb, rather than the study authors, made the V and J calls. This sample holds about 400,000 distinct CDR3 sequences; approximately 14% were observed only once. Around a quarter of the sample belongs to the ten largest clones.

Hyperthyroidism patients were newly diagnosed, with disease duration under 2 months, and aged 18 to 65 years. The study excluded patients with uncontrolled infections, other autoimmune diseases, pregnancy or lactation. Diagnoses relied on clinical symptoms, serum thyroxine and TRAb, thyroid ultrasound and orbital computed tomography. Blood from progressor patients was drawn when they were first diagnosed with hyperthyroidism, before any ophthalmopathy symptoms appeared. PBMCs were isolated from about 10 ml of fresh peripheral blood by Ficoll-Paque density gradient centrifugation. Patients classed as progressors first received a Graves' hyperthyroidism diagnosis and then went on to develop ophthalmopathy during follow-up. Trizol reagent was used to extract total RNA, and RNA quality was then checked on an Agilent 2100 Bioanalyzer. Per the germline V gene, MDHEN is the CDR1 and SYDVKM is the CDR2. Taken from cysteine to phenylalanine, the CDR3 has 13 residues. The sequence is cut down to CDR3 DNA, 39 bases in frame from base 1. V and J are truncated by 4 bases and 8 bases respectively, leaving an intervening sequence of 11 bases.

Specimen: blood. The rearranged chain carries TRBV28 and TRBJ1-4; 5 matching bases give a weak D call of TRBD1. This clonotype was obtained from a woman younger than 35 with Graves' hyperthyroidism that later progressed to Graves' ophthalmopathy. The DNA sequence is TGTGCCAGCAGTTCACGTTGGGGGGAAAAACTGTTTTTT. It translates to CASSSRWGEKLFF.